A single TCR beta chain is shown here with its context. The data originate from a study of T cell responses to AZD1222 COVID-19 vaccine. The V gene's germline CDR1 is SGHTA and CDR2 FQGTGA. V lost 2 bases to trimming and J lost 7 bases; unmatched junction nucleotides: 10. This CDR3 is built from 16 residues. Assay: immunoSEQ multiplex PCR; the TCRdb copy retains only in-frame clones and omits some. The top ten clones hold about 2.5% of a sample with about 110,000 clones, roughly 85% of them seen once. The rearrangement uses TRBV7-3 and TRBJ2-1; 8 nucleotides line up with TRBD1. The input for sequencing was peripheral blood, taken 28 days after the second AZD1222 dose. This clonotype was obtained from an adult who received the AZD1222 COVID-19 vaccine. The CDR3 spells CASSLGWGQARNEQFF. Written as DNA, the CDR3 is TGTGCCAGCAGCTTAGGTTGGGGACAGGCGAGAAATGAGCAGTTCTTC. Based on the CDR3 plus reference TRBV7-3 and TRBJ2-1, the full variable domain is GAGVSQTPSNKVTEKGKYVELRCDPISGHTALYWYRQSLGQGPEFLIYFQGTGAADDSGLPNDRFFAVRPEGSVSTLKIQRTERGDSAVYLCASSLGWGQARNEQFFGPGTRLTVL.